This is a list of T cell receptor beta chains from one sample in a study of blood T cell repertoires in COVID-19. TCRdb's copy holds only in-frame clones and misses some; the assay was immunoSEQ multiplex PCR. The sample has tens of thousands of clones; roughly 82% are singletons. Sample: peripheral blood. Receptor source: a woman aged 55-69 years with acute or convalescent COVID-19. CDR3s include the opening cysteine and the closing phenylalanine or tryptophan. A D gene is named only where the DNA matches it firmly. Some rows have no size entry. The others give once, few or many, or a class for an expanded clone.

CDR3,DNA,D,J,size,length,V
CASRGAGNYGYTF,TGTGCCAGCAGGGGGGCAGGAAACTATGGCTACACCTTC,NA,TRBJ1-2,few,13,TRBV6-5
CASSRTGEPQHF,TGTGCCAGCAGTAGGACCGGGGAGCCCCAGCATTTT,NA,TRBJ1-5,NA,12,TRBV6-5
CASSVLETGMNEQYF,TGTGCCAGCAGCGTCTTGGAGACAGGCATGAACGAGCAGTACTTC,NA,TRBJ2-7,NA,15,TRBV9
CASGATGGSPLHF,TGTGCCAGCGGGGCGACAGGGGGCTCACCCCTCCACTTT,TRBD1,TRBJ1-6,NA,13,TRBV3-1/TRBV3-2
CASSGTSGSLRTGEQYF,TGTGCCAGTAGTGGGACTAGCGGTTCACTACGGACCGGGGAGCAGTACTTC,TRBD2,TRBJ2-7,few,17,TRBV19
CASSLGRRRGLSGYTF,TGTGCCAGCAGCTTAGGCAGGAGGCGAGGGCTCTCTGGCTACACCTTC,NA,TRBJ1-2,NA,16,TRBV7-8
CASSLRGLTYEQYF,TGTGCCAGCAGCTTAAGAGGCCTAACCTACGAGCAGTACTTC,NA,TRBJ2-7,NA,14,TRBV7-9
CASSLAGATSGTSDQETQYF,TGTGCCAGCAGCTTGGCAGGGGCGACTAGCGGGACTTCGGACCAAGAGACCCAGTACTTC,TRBD2,TRBJ2-5,once,20,TRBV13
CASSITRYTEAFF,TGTGCCAGTAGTATTACACGATACACTGAAGCTTTCTTT,NA,TRBJ1-1,few,13,TRBV19
CASSRTSNTEAFF,TGTGCCAGCTCGAGAACCTCTAACACTGAAGCTTTCTTT,NA,TRBJ1-1,NA,13,TRBV18
CASSLSYSGTEPFPGNTIYF,TGTGCCAGCAGTTTAAGCTATTCCGGGACAGAACCCTTTCCTGGAAACACCATATATTTT,TRBD1,TRBJ1-3,NA,20,TRBV28
CASSQDPGDITGNTIYF,TGCGCCAGCAGCCAAGATCCCGGTGACATAACTGGAAACACCATATATTTT,NA,TRBJ1-3,NA,17,TRBV4-1
CASTQFHRQPQHF,TGTGCCAGTACCCAATTTCATCGGCAGCCCCAGCATTTT,NA,TRBJ1-5,NA,13,TRBV2
CASSVAPISTEAFF,TGTGCCAGCAGCGTAGCCCCGATCAGCACTGAAGCTTTCTTT,NA,TRBJ1-1,NA,14,TRBV9
CASSSGLAGESETQYF,TGCGCCAGCAGCTCGGGACTAGCGGGAGAAAGCGAGACCCAGTACTTC,TRBD2,TRBJ2-5,NA,16,TRBV5-1
CASSPPGRQAYYEQYF,TGTGCCAGCTCACCACCCGGCAGGCAAGCCTACTACGAGCAGTACTTC,NA,TRBJ2-7,NA,16,TRBV18
CASSVAGGLETQYF,TGTGCCAGCAGCGTAGCGGGGGGGCTGGAGACCCAGTACTTC,TRBD2,TRBJ2-5,NA,14,TRBV9
CASSTAGGSYEQYF,TGTGCCAGTAGTACCGCAGGGGGTTCCTACGAGCAGTACTTC,TRBD1,TRBJ2-7,NA,14,TRBV19
CASSYRSPHTEAFF,TGCGCCAGCAGCTACCGGTCCCCTCACACTGAAGCTTTCTTT,NA,TRBJ1-1,once,14,TRBV5-1
CASSQDLAKNIQYF,TGTGCCAGCAGCCAGGACTTAGCCAAAAACATTCAGTACTTC,NA,TRBJ2-4,NA,14,TRBV2
CASSERYSGASEQYF,TGTGCCAGCAGTGAGAGGTACAGTGGGGCCTCCGAGCAGTACTTC,NA,TRBJ2-7,NA,15,TRBV6-1
CASSPGLAGGGEQYF,TGTGCCAGTAGCCCGGGACTAGCGGGGGGCGGCGAGCAGTACTTC,TRBD2,TRBJ2-7,NA,15,TRBV19
CASSLEGRPSYGYTF,TGTGCCAGCAGCTTAGAGGGGCGGCCGTCCTATGGCTACACCTTC,NA,TRBJ1-2,NA,15,TRBV11-2
CASSSATSGVSSYEQYF,TGTGCCAGCAGCTCGGCGACTAGCGGGGTTAGCTCCTACGAGCAGTACTTC,TRBD2,TRBJ2-7,NA,17,TRBV7-9
CASSFLADYEQYF,TGCGCCAGCAGCTTCCTGGCAGACTACGAGCAGTACTTC,NA,TRBJ2-7,few,13,TRBV5-1
CASSGLAETQYF,TGTGCCAGCAGTGGACTAGCGGAGACCCAGTACTTC,TRBD2,TRBJ2-5,NA,12,TRBV6-2/TRBV6-3
CASSQGQNTEAFF,TGTGCCAGCAGCCAGGGGCAGAACACTGAAGCTTTCTTT,NA,TRBJ1-1,NA,13,TRBV7-3
CASSLVGALYNEQFF,TGTGCCAGCAGCTTGGTGGGAGCCTTATACAATGAGCAGTTCTTC,NA,TRBJ2-1,once,15,TRBV5-8
CASSLSSPGNTIYF,TGTGCCAGCAGTTTATCTTCCCCCGGAAACACCATATATTTT,NA,TRBJ1-3,NA,14,TRBV28
CASTSTSSEQFF,TGTGCCAGCACCTCTACTAGCAGTGAGCAGTTCTTC,NA,TRBJ2-1,NA,12,TRBV3-1/TRBV3-2
CASSGGQTYNEQFF,TGCGCCAGCAGCGGCGGGCAGACCTACAATGAGCAGTTCTTC,NA,TRBJ2-1,NA,14,TRBV5-1
CAISVGTATPNSPLHF,TGTGCCATCAGTGTAGGGACAGCTACTCCCAATTCACCCCTCCACTTT,TRBD1,TRBJ1-6,NA,16,TRBV10-3
CASTRSSGGEAFF,TGTGCCAGCACCCGTTCGAGTGGGGGCGAGGCTTTCTTT,NA,TRBJ1-1,NA,13,TRBV6-5
CASSQFTGCDGYTF,TGCGCCAGCAGTCAATTTACGGGTTGTGATGGCTACACCTTC,NA,TRBJ1-2,NA,14,TRBV23-1
CASSSRPGTPNTGELFF,TGTGCCAGCAGCTCCCGGCCGGGGACTCCCAACACCGGGGAGCTGTTTTTT,NA,TRBJ2-2,NA,17,TRBV21-1
CASSLGQGSYEQYF,TGCGCCAGCAGCCTGGGACAGGGGTCCTACGAGCAGTACTTC,TRBD1,TRBJ2-7,NA,14,TRBV5-1
CASRQDRANIYGYTF,TGTGCCAGCAGGCAAGACAGGGCCAACATCTATGGCTACACCTTC,TRBD1,TRBJ1-2,few,15,TRBV2
CASRRQNTEAFF,TGTGCCAGCAGGCGACAGAACACTGAAGCTTTCTTT,NA,TRBJ1-1,NA,12,TRBV6-5
CASSQGVYGGTEAFF,TGTGCCAGCAGCCAAGGGGTCTACGGGGGCACTGAAGCTTTCTTT,NA,TRBJ1-1,NA,15,TRBV3-1/TRBV3-2
CASSRSFTVNYGYTF,TGTGCCAGTAGTAGGTCCTTCACAGTAAACTATGGCTACACCTTC,NA,TRBJ1-2,NA,15,TRBV19